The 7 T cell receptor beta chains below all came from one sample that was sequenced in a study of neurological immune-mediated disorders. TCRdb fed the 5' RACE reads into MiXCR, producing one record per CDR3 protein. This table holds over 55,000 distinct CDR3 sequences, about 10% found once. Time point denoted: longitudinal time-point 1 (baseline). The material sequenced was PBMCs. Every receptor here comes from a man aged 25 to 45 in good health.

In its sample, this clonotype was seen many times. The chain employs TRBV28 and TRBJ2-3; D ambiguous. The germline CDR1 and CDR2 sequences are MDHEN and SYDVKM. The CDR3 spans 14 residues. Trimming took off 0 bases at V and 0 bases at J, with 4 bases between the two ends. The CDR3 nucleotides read TGTGCCAGCAGTTTATGGGGCAGCACAGATACGCAGTATTTT. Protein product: CASSLWGSTDTQYF.

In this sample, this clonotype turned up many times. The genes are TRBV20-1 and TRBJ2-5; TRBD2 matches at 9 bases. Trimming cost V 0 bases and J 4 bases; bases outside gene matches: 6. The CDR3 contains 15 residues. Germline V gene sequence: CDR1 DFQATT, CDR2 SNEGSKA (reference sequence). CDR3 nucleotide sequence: TGCAGTGCTAGAGATGCTATAGCGGGAGCAGAGACCCAGTACTTC. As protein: CSARDAIAGAETQYF.

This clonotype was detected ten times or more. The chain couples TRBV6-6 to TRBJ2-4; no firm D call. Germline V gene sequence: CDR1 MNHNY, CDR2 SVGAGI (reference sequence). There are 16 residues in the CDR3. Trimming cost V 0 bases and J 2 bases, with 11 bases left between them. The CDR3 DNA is TGTGCCAGCAGTTACTCGGACGCAGTTACCAAAAACATTCAGTACTTC. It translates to CASSYSDAVTKNIQYF.

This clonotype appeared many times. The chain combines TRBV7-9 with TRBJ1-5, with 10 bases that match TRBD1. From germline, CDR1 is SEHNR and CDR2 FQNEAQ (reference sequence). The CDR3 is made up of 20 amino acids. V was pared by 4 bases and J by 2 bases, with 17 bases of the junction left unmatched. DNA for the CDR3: TGTGCCAGCAGCTCATCGGCCGGGACAGGGGCCCGGGGGGGCAATCAGCCCCAGCATTTT. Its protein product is CASSSSAGTGARGGNQPQHF.

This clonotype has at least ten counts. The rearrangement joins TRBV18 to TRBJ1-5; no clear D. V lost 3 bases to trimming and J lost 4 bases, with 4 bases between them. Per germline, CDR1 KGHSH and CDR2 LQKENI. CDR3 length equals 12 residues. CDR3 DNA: TGTGCCAGCTCACCGCAGAATCAGCCCCAGCATTTT. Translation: CASSPQNQPQHF.

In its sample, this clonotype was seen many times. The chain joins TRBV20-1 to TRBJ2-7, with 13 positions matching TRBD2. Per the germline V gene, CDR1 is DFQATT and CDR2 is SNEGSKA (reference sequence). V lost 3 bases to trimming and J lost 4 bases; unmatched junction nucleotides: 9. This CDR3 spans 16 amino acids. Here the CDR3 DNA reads TGCAGTGCTAGTGATGGACTAGCGGGAGTTGAGTACGAGCAGTACTTC. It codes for CSASDGLAGVEYEQYF.

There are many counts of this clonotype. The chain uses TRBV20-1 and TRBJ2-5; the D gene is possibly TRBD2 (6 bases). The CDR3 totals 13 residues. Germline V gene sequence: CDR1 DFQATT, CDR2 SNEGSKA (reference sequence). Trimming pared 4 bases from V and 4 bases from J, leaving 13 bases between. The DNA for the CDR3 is TGCAGTGCTACCCTGGGGGGAGGAGAGACCCAGTACTTC. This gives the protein CSATLGGGETQYF.